There are a few counts of the clone carrying this T cell receptor (beta chain). The data were obtained in a study of blood T cell repertoires in COVID-19. The CDR3 consists of 16 residues. Germline V CDR1 and CDR2: SGHTA, FQGNSA. The trim removed 5 bases at V and 0 bases at J, leaving 7 bases unmatched. Profiled with immunoSEQ multiplex PCR; TCRdb holds only in-frame clones, not every one. The profile shows roughly 400,000 clones, nearly 90% of them singletons. V and J are TRBV7-2 and TRBJ2-1; the match to TRBD2 covers 7 bases. The specimen was PBMCs or T cells enriched from blood (not recorded which). The receptor's source is a woman younger than 35 who had been exposed to COVID-19. This chain's CDR3 is CASSTAGGVSYNEQFF. The CDR3 DNA follows: TGTGCCAGCAGCACCGCTGGGGGGGTCTCCTACAATGAGCAGTTCTTC.